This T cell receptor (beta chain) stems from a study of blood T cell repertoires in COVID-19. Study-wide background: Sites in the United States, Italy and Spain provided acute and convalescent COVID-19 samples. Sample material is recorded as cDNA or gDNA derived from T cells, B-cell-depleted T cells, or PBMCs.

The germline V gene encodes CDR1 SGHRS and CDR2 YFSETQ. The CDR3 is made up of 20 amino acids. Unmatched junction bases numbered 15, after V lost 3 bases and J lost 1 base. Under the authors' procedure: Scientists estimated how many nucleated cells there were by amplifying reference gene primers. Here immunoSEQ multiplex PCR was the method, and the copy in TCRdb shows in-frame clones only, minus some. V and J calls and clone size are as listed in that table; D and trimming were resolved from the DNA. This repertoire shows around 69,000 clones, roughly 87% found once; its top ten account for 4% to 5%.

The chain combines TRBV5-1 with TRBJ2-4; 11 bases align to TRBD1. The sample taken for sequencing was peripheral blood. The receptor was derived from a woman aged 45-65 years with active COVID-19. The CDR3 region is CASSSSSAGTGGRAKNIQYF. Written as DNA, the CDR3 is TGCGCCAGCAGCTCCAGTAGCGCCGGGACAGGGGGAAGGGCCAAAAACATTCAGTACTTC.